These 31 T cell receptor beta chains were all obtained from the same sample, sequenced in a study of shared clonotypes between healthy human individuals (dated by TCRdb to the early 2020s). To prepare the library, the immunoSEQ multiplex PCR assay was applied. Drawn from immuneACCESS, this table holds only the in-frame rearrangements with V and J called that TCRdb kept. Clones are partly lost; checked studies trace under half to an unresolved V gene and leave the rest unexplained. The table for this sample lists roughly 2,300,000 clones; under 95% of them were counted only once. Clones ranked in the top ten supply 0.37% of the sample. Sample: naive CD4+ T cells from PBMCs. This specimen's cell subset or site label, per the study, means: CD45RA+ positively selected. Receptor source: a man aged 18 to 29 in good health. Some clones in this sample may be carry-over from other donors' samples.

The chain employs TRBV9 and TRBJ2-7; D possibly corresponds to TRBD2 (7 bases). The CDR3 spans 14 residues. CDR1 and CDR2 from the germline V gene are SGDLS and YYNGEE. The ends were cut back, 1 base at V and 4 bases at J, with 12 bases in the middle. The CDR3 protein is CASSVPGGSYEQYF. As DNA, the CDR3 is TGTGCCAGCAGCGTACCGGGGGGCTCGTACGAGCAGTACTTC.

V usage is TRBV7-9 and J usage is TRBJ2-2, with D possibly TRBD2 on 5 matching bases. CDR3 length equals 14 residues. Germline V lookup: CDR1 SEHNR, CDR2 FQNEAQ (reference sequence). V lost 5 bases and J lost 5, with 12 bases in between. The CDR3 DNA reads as TGTGCCAGCAGCCAAAGCGGAGCGACCGGGGAGCTGTTTTTT. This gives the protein CASSQSGATGELFF.

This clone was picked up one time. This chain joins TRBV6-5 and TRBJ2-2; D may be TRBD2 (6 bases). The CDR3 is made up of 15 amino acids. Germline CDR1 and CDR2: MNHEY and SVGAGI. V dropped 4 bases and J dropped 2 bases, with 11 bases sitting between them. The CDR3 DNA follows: TGTGCCAGCAGTTGGGGACTTCCCAACACCGGGGAGCTGTTTTTT. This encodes CASSWGLPNTGELFF.

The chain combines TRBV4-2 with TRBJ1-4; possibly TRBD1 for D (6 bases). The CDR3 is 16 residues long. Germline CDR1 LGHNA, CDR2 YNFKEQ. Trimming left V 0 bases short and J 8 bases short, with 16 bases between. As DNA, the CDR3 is TGTGCCAGCAGCCAAGATGAAACCGGAGGGGGAGAAAAACTGTTTTTT. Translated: CASSQDETGGGEKLFF.

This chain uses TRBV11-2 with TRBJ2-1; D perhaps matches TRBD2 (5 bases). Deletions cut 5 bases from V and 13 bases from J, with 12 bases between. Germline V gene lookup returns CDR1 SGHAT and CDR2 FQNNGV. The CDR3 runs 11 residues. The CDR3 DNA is TGTGCCAGCAGCCAGACTATTTTTCAGTTCTTC. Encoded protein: CASSQTIFQFF.

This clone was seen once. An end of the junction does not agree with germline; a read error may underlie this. The CDR3 DNA is TGTGCCAGCGGCTTTGGACAGCTCTACGAGCAGTACTTC. It translates to CASGFGQLYEQYF. This chain links TRBV5-6 with TRBJ2-7, with D possibly matching TRBD1 (6 bases). CDR1 SGHDT and CDR2 YYEEEE come from the germline V gene. The CDR3 loop spans 13 amino acids.

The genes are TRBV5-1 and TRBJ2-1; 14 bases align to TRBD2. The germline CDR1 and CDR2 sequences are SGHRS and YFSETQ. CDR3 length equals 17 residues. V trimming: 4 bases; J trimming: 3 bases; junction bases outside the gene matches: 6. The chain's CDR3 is CASSEGLAGGLYNEQFF. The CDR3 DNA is TGCGCCAGCAGCGAAGGACTAGCGGGAGGTCTCTACAATGAGCAGTTCTTC.

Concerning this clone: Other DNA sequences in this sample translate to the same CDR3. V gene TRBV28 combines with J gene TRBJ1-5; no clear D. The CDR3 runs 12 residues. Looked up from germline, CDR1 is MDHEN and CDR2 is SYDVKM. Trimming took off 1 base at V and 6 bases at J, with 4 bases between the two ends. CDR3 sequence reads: CASSLSGQPQHF. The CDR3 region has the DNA TGTGCCAGCAGTTTATCCGGTCAGCCCCAGCATTTT.

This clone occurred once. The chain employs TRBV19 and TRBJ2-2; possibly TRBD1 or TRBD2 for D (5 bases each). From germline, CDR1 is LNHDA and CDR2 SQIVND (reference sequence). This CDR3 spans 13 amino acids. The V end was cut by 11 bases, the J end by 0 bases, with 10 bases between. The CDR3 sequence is CASGTANTGELFF. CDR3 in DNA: TGTGCCTCCGGGACGGCGAACACCGGGGAGCTGTTTTTT.

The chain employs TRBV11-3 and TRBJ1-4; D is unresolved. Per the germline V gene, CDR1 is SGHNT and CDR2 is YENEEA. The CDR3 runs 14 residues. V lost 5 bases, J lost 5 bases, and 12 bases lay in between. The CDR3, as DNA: TGTGCCAGCAGCCTAACCCCCCAGAATGAAAAACTGTTTTTT. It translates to CASSLTPQNEKLFF.

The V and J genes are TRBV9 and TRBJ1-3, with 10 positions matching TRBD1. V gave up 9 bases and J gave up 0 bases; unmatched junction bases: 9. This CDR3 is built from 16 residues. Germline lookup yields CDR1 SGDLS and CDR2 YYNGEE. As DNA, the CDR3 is TGTGCCAATTTACCCTGGACAGGGGGCTCTGGAAACACCATATATTTT. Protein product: CANLPWTGGSGNTIYF.

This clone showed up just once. This CDR3 reads CASSYPTRQAGELFF. For the CDR3, the DNA is TGTGCCAGCAGTTACCCAACCCGACAGGCCGGGGAGCTGTTTTTT. The rearrangement links TRBV6-6 to TRBJ2-2; tentative D call: TRBD1 (6 bases). Looked up from germline, CDR1 is MNHNY and CDR2 is SVGAGI (reference sequence). The CDR3 consists of 15 residues. The ends were cut back, 2 bases at V and 6 bases at J, with 13 bases in the middle.

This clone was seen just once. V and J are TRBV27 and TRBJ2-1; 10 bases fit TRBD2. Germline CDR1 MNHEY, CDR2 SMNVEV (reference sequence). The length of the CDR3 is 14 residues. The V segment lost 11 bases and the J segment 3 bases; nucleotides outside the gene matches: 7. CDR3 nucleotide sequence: TGTGCCTGCGGGAGGACTAGCGGCTACAATGAGCAGTTCTTC. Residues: CACGRTSGYNEQFF.

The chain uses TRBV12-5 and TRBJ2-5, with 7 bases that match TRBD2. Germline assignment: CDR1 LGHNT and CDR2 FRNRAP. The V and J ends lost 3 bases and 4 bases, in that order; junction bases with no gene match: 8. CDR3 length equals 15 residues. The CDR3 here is CASGLLVGGRETQYF. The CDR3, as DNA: TGTGCTAGTGGTTTACTGGTCGGGGGGAGAGAGACCCAGTACTTC.

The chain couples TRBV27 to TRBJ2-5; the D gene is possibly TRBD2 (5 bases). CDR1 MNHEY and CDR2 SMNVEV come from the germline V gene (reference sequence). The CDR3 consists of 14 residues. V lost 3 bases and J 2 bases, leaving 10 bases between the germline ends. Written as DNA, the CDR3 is TGTGCCAGCAGTTTGAGGGCCTTTCAAGAGACCCAGTACTTC. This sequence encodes CASSLRAFQETQYF.

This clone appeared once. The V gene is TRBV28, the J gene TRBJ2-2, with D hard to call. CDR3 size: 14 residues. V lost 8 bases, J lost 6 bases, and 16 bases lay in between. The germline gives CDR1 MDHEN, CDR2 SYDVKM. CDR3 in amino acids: CASWSPGSAGELFF. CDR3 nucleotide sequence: TGTGCCAGCTGGTCGCCTGGAAGCGCCGGGGAGCTGTTTTTT.

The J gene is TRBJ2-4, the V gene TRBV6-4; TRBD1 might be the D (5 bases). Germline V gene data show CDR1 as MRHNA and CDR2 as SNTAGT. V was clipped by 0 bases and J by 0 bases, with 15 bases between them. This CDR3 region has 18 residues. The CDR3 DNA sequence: TGTGCCAGCAGTGACTCTACGACAGACACATTAGCCAAAAACATTCAGTACTTC. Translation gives CASSDSTTDTLAKNIQYF.

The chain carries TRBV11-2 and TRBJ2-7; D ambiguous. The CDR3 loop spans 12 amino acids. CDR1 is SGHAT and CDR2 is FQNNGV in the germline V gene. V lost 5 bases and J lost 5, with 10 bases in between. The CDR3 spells CASSPAVNEQYF. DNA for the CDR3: TGTGCCAGCAGCCCAGCAGTTAACGAGCAGTACTTC.

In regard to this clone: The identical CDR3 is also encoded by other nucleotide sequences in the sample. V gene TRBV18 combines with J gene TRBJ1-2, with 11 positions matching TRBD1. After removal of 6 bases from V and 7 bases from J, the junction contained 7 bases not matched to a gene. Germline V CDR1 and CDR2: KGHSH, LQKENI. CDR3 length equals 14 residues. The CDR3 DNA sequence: TGTGCCAGCTCCCCAGGACAGGGGGCATTTGGCTACACCTTC. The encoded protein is CASSPGQGAFGYTF. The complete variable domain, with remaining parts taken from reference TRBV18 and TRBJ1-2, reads NAGVMQNPRHLVRRRGQEARLRCSPMKGHSHVYWYRQLPEEGLKFMVYLQKENIIDESGMPKERFSAEFPKEGPSILRIQQVVRGDSAAYFCASSPGQGAFGYTFGSGTRLTVV.

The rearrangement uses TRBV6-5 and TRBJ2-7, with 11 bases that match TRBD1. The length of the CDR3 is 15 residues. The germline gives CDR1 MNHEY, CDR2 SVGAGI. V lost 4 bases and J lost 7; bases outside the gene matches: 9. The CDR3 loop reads CASSSWGQGVQEQYF. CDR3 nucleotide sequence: TGTGCCAGCAGTTCTTGGGGACAGGGGGTGCAGGAGCAGTACTTC.

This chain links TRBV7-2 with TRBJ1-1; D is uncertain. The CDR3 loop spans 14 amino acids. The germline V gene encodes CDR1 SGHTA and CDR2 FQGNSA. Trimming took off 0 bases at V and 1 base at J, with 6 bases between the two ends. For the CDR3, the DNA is TGTGCCAGCAGCTTAGCCGGCGAGAACACTGAAGCTTTCTTT. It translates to CASSLAGENTEAFF.

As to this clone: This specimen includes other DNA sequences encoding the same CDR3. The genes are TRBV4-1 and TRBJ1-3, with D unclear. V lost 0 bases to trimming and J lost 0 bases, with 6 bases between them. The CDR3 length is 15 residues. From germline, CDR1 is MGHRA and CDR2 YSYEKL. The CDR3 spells CASSQDSSSGNTIYF. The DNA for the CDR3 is TGCGCCAGCAGCCAAGATTCTAGCTCTGGAAACACCATATATTTT.

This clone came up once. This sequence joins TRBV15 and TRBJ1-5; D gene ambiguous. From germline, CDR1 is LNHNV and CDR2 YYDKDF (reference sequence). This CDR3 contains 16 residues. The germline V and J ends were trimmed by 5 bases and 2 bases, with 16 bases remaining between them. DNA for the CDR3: TGTGCCACCAGCGAGGCCGGAGGGTTCGGCAATCAGCCCCAGCATTTT. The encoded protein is CATSEAGGFGNQPQHF.

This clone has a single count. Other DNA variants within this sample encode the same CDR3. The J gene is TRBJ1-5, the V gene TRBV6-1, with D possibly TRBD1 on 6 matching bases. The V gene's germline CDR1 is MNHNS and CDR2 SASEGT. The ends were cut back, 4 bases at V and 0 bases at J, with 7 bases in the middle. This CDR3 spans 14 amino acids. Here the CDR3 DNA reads TGTGCCAGCAGTGCAGGGGATAGCAATCAGCCCCAGCATTTT. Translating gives CASSAGDSNQPQHF.

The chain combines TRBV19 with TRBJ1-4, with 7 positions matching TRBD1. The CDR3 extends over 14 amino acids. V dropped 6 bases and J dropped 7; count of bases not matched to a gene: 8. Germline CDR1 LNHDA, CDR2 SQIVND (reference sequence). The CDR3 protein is CASRRGQRFEKLFF. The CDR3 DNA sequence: TGTGCCAGTAGGAGGGGACAGAGGTTTGAAAAACTGTTTTTT.

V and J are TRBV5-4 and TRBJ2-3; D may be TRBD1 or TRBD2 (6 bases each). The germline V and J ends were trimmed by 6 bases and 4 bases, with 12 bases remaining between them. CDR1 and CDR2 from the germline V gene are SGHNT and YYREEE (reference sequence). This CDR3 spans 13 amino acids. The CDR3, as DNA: TGTGCCAGCAACCTGAGGGGGGCAGATACGCAGTATTTT. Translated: CASNLRGADTQYF.

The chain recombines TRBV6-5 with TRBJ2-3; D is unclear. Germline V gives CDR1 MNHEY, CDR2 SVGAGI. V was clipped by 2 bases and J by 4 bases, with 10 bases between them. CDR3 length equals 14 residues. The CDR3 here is CASSYNRRPDTQYF. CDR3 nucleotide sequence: TGTGCCAGCAGTTACAATCGAAGGCCAGATACGCAGTATTTT.

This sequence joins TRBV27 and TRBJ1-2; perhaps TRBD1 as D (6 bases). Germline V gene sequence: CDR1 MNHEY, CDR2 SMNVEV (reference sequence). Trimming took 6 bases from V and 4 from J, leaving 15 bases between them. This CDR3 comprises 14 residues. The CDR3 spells CASRQQGLGYGYTF. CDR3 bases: TGTGCCAGCAGGCAACAGGGTTTGGGCTATGGCTACACCTTC.

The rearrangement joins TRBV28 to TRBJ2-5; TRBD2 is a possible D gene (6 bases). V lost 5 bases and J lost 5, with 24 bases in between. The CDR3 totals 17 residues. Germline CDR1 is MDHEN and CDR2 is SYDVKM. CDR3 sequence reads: CASSLPQSAGGRETQYF. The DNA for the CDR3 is TGTGCCAGCAGTCTACCACAATCGGCCGGGGGTAGGGAGACCCAGTACTTC.

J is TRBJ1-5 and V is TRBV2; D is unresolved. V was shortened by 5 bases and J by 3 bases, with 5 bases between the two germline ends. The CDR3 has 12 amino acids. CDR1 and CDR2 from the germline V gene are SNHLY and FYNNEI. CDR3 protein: CASSRVNQPQHF. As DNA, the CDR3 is TGTGCCAGCAGTCGGGTCAATCAGCCCCAGCATTTT.

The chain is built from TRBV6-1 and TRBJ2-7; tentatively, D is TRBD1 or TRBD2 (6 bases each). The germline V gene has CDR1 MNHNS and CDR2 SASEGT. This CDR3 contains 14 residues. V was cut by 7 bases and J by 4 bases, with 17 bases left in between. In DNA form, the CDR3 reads TGTGCCAGCACCCCCCGGTTAGGGGGGTACGAGCAGTACTTC. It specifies CASTPRLGGYEQYF.